This T cell receptor beta chain was recorded in a study of glioma-infiltrating T cells. Regarding the study as a whole: CDR3 overlap between tissue and blood was very small.

As regards this clonotype: Its specificity is unknown. A much larger clonotype is one base distant, so this may be a read error.

This CDR3 region has 12 residues. V shed 10 bases and J shed 5 bases, with 13 bases lying between them. Germline values: CDR1 MNHEY, CDR2 SVGEGT. TCR alpha and beta CDR3 regions were amplified from RNA using iRepertoire nested multiplex PCR. Tissue mRNA or PBMC total RNA, 100-400 ng, went into one-step reverse transcription and amplification. TCRdb ran MiXCR on the multiplex PCR reads and lists one entry per CDR3 protein. The repertoire holds under 130,000 distinct CDR3 sequences, with around 31% as singletons. Specimen: glioma tissue, nonneoplastic brain tissue, or PBMCs (not recorded which). The chain carries TRBV6-2 or TRBV6-3 and TRBJ2-3; no definite D call. This receptor was obtained from a human donor with low-grade glioma or glioblastoma, undergoing nonglioma brain surgery, or in good health (not recorded which). The CDR3 region is CAISRVEDTQYF. The CDR3 nucleotides are TGTGCCATCAGCCGGGTTGAAGATACGCAGTATTTT.